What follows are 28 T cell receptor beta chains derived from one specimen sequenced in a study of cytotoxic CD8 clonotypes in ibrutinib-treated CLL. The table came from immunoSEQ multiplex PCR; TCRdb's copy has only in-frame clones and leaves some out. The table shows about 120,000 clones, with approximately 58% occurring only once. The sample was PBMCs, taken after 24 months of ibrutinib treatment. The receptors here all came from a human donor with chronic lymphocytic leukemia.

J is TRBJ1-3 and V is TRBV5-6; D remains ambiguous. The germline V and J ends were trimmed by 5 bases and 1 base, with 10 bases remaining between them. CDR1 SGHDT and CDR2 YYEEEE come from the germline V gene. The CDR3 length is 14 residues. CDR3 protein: CASRGASSGNTIYF. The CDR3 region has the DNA TGTGCCAGCAGGGGCGCCAGTTCTGGAAACACCATATATTTT.

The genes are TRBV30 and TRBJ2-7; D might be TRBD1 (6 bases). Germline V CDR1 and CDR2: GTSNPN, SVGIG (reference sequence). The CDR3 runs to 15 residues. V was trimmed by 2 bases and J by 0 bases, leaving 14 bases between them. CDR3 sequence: CAWSRADSNSYEQYF. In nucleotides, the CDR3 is TGTGCCTGGAGTAGGGCGGACAGTAACTCCTACGAGCAGTACTTC.

The CDR3 region has the DNA TGTGCCAGCAGCCCCTCCGGTTACTATGGCTACACCTTC. Amino acid sequence: CASSPSGYYGYTF. The rearrangement links TRBV7-8 to TRBJ1-2; D is uncertain. V was pared by 5 bases and J by 3 bases, with 10 bases between. This CDR3 comprises 13 residues. In germline, CDR1 is SGHVS, CDR2 FQNEAQ.

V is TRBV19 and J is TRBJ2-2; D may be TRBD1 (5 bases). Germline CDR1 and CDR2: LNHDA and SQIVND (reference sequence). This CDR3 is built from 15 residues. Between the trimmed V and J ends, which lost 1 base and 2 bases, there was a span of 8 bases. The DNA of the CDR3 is TGTGCCAGTAGTATAGGGACAAAAAACACCGGGGAGCTGTTTTTT. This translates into CASSIGTKNTGELFF.

Here the CDR3 DNA reads TGCGCCAGCGGACAGGGGTTCGACGAGCAGTACTTC. Translated, it gives CASGQGFDEQYF. The rearrangement links TRBV5-1 to TRBJ2-7; 9 nucleotides agree with TRBD1. The germline V gene encodes CDR1 SGHRS and CDR2 YFSETQ. Germline trimming cut 7 bases from V and 5 bases from J; bases unmatched to any gene: 4. CDR3 length: 12 amino acids.

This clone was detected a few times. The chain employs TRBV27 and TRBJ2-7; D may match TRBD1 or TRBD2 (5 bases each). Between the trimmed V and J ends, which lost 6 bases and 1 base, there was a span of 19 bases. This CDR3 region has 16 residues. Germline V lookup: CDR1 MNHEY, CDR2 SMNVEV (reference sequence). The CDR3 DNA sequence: TGTGCCAGCAGCAGCCGGGGTGGGGGTGTGTCCTACGAGCAGTACTTC. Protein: CASSSRGGGVSYEQYF.

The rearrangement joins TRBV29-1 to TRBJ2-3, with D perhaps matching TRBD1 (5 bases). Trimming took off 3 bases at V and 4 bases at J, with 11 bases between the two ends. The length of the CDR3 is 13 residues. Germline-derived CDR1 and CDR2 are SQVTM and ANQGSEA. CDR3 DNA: TGCAGCGTTGACGCGCAGGGATCAGATACGCAGTATTTT. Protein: CSVDAQGSDTQYF.

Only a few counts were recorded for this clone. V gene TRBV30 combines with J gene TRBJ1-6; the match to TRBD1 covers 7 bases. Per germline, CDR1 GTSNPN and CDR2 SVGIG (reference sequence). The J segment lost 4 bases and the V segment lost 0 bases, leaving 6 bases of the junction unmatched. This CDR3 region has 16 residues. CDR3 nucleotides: TGTGCCTGGAGTGTACGGGACAGCTCGTATAATTCACCCCTCCACTTT. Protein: CAWSVRDSSYNSPLHF.

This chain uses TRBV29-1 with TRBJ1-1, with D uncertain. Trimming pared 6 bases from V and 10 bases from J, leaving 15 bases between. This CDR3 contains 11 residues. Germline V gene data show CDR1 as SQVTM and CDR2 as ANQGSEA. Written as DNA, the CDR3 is TGCAGCGTCCAGGCCGGACCCGTAGCTTTCTTT. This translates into CSVQAGPVAFF. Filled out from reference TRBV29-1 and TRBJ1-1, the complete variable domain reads SAVISQKPSRDICQRGTSLTIQCQVDSQVTMMFWYRQQPGQSLTLIATANQGSEATYESGFVIDKFPISRPNLTFSTLTVSNMSPEDSSIYLCSVQAGPVAFFGQGTRLTVV.

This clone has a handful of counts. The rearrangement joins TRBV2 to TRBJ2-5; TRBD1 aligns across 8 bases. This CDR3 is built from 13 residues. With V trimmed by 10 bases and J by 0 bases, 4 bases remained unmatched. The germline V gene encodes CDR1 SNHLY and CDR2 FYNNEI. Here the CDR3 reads CANTDRDQETQYF. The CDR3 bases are TGTGCCAATACGGACAGGGACCAAGAGACCCAGTACTTC.

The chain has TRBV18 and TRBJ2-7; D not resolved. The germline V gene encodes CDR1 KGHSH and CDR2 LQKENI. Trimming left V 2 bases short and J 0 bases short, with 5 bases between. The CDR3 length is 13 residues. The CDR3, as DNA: TGTGCCAGCTCACCAGATTTCTCCTACGAGCAGTACTTC. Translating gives CASSPDFSYEQYF.

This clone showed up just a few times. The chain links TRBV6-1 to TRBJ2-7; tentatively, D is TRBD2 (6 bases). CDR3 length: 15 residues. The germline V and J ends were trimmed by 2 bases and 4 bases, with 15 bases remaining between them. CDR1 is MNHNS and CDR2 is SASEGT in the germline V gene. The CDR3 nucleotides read TGTGCCAGCAGTGAATATATTTCCGCGGGGTACGAGCAGTACTTC. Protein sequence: CASSEYISAGYEQYF.

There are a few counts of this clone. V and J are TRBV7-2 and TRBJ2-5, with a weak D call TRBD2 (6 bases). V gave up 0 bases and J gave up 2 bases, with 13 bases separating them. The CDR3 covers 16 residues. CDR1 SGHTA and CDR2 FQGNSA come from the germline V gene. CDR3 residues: CASSLALGGGQETQYF. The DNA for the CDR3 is TGTGCCAGCAGCTTAGCGCTGGGGGGTGGACAAGAGACCCAGTACTTC.

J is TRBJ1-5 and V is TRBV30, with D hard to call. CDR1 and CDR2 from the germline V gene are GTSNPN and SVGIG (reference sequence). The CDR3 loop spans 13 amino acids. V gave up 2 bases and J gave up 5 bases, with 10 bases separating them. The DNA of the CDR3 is TGTGCCTGGAGTCCCGAGTTGGATCAGCCCCAGCATTTT. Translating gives CAWSPELDQPQHF.

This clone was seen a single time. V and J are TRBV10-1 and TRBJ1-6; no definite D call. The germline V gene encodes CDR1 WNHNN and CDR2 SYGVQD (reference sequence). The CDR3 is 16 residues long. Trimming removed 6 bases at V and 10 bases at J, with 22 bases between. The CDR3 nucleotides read TGCGCCAGCAGGGGATTGCAGGCAGCAGGCAGGTCACCCCTCCACTTT. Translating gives CASRGLQAAGRSPLHF.

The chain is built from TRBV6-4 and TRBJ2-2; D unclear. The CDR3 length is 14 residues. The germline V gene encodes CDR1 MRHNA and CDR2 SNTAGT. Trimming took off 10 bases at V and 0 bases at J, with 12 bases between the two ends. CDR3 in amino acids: CATSKEPNTGELFF. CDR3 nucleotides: TGTGCCACCTCCAAGGAACCGAACACCGGGGAGCTGTTTTTT.

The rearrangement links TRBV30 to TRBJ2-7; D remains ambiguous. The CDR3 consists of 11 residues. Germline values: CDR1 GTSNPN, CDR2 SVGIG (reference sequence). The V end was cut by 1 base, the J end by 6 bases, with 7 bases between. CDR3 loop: CAWSADSEQYF. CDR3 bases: TGTGCCTGGAGTGCCGATTCCGAGCAGTACTTC. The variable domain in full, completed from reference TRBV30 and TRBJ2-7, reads SQTIHQWPATLVQPVGSPLSLECTVEGTSNPNLYWYRQAAGRGLQLLFYSVGIGQISSEVPQNLSASRPQDRQFILSSKKLLLSDSGFYLCAWSADSEQYFGPGTRLTVT.

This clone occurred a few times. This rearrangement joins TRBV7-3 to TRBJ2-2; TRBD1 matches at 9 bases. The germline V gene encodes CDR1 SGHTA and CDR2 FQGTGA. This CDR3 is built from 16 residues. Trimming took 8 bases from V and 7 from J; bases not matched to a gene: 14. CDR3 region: CASSQRGTGLDGELFF. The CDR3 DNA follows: TGTGCCAGCTCTCAGAGAGGGACAGGGTTGGACGGGGAGCTGTTTTTT.

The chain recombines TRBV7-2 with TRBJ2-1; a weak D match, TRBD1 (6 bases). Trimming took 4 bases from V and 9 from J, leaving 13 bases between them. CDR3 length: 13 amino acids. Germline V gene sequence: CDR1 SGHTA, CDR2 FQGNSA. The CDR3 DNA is TGTGCCAGCAGCTACACAGGGATAGGTGAGCAGTTCTTC. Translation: CASSYTGIGEQFF.

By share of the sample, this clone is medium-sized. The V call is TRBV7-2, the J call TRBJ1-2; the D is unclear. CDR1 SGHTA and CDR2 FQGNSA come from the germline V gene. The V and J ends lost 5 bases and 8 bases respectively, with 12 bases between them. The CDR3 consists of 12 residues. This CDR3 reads CASSQDSEGYTF. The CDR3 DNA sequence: TGTGCCAGCAGCCAAGATTCAGAAGGCTACACCTTC.

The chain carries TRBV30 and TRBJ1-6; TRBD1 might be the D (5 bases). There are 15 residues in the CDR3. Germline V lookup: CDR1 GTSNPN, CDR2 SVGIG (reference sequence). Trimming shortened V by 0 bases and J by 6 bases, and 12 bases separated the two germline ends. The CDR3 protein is CAWSVEGAGNSPLHF. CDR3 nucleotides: TGTGCCTGGAGTGTAGAAGGGGCGGGTAATTCACCCCTCCACTTT. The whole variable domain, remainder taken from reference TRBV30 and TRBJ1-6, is SQTIHQWPATLVQPVGSPLSLECTVEGTSNPNLYWYRQAAGRGLQLLFYSVGIGQISSEVPQNLSASRPQDRQFILSSKKLLLSDSGFYLCAWSVEGAGNSPLHFGNGTRLTVT.

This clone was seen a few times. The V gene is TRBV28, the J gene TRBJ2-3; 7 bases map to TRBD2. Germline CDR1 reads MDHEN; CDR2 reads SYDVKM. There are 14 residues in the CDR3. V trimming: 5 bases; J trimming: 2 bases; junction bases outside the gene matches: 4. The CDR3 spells CASSPSGYTDTQYF. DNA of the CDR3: TGTGCCAGCAGTCCTAGCGGCTACACAGATACGCAGTATTTT.

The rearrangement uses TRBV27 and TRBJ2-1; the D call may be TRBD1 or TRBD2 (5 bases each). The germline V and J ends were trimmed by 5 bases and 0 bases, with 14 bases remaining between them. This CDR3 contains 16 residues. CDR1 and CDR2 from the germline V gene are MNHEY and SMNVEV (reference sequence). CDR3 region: CASSIIPGSSYNEQFF. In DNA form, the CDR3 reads TGTGCCAGCAGTATAATTCCAGGGAGCTCCTACAATGAGCAGTTCTTC.

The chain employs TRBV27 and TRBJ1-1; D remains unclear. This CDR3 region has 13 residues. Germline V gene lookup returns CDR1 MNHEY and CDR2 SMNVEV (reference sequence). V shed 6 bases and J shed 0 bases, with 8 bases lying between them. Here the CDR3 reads CASSRTMNTEAFF. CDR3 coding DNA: TGTGCCAGCAGCCGAACAATGAACACTGAAGCTTTCTTT.

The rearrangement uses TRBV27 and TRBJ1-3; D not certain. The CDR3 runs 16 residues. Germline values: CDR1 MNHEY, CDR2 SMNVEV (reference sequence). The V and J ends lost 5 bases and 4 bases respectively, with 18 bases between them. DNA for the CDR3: TGTGCCAGCAGTCGGACCTGGGGAGGCGCCGGAAACACCATATATTTT. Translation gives CASSRTWGGAGNTIYF.

The CDR3 loop reads CASSPWVEHTGKTEAFF. In DNA, the CDR3 is TGTGCCAGCTCACCATGGGTAGAACATACAGGGAAAACTGAAGCTTTCTTT. The J gene is TRBJ1-1, the V gene TRBV18; the D gene is possibly TRBD1 (6 bases). The V gene lost 2 bases and the J gene lost 5 bases, with 21 bases spanning the gap. Germline V gives CDR1 KGHSH, CDR2 LQKENI. CDR3 length: 17 amino acids. The variable domain in full, completed from reference TRBV18 and TRBJ1-1, reads NAGVMQNPRHLVRRRGQEARLRCSPMKGHSHVYWYRQLPEEGLKFMVYLQKENIIDESGMPKERFSAEFPKEGPSILRIQQVVRGDSAAYFCASSPWVEHTGKTEAFFGQGTRLTVV.

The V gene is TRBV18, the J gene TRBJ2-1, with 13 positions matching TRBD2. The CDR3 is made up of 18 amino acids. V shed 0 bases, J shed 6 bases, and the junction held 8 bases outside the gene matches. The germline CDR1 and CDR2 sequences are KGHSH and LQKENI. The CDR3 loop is CASSPPPGLAGRPNEQFF. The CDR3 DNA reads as TGTGCCAGCTCACCACCTCCGGGACTAGCGGGGCGTCCCAATGAGCAGTTCTTC.

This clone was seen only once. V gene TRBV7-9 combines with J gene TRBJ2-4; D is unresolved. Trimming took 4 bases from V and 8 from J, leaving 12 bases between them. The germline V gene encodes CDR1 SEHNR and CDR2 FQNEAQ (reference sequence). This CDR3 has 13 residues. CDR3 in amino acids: CASSSDSEYIQYF. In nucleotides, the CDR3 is TGTGCCAGCAGCTCTGATTCGGAGTACATTCAGTACTTC.